One and the same sample provided the 26 T cell receptor beta chains below, sequenced in a study of spatial heterogeneity in lung cancer. Study-wide results and limits: The study found that expanded intratumoral alpha and beta TCR counts tracked tumor mutation counts.

These TCRs are of unknown antigen specificity. Time point given: sample taken at primary tumor resection. MiXCR, applied by TCRdb to the 5' RACE reads, yields one record per CDR3 protein. The sample lists 15,000 to 20,000 distinct CDR3 sequences; 7% to 7.5% were seen once. The source material was lung tumor tissue, sampled at surgery. Receptor source: a female donor with early-stage non-small cell lung cancer.

V and J are TRBV5-1 and TRBJ2-3, with D possibly being TRBD2 (6 bases). Trimming took 4 bases from V and 1 from J, leaving 10 bases between them. Per germline, CDR1 SGHRS and CDR2 YFSETQ. This CDR3 spans 14 amino acids. The CDR3 bases are TGCGCCAGCAGCGCCCCGGGGGGCACAGATACGCAGTATTTT. Its protein is CASSAPGGTDTQYF.

This clonotype occurred many times. The V and J genes are TRBV5-1 and TRBJ1-3; 8 bases map to TRBD1. Trimming cost V 4 bases and J 0 bases; bases outside gene matches: 6. The CDR3 extends over 16 amino acids. Germline V CDR1 and CDR2: SGHRS, YFSETQ. In nucleotides, the CDR3 is TGCGCCAGCAGCCCCTCAGGGGGCCGCTCTGGAAACACCATATATTTT. Protein sequence: CASSPSGGRSGNTIYF.

This clonotype is classed as medium-sized. The J gene is TRBJ1-5, the V gene TRBV5-1; D unclear. V was cut by 4 bases and J by 5 bases, with 10 bases left in between. Germline CDR1 and CDR2: SGHRS and YFSETQ. This CDR3 contains 13 residues. The CDR3 region is CASSVFSDQPQHF. The CDR3 coding sequence is TGCGCCAGCAGCGTTTTTTCGGATCAGCCCCAGCATTTT.

This clonotype was found a few times. The chain links TRBV5-1 to TRBJ1-1, with a possible D match to TRBD1 (5 bases). CDR1 is SGHRS, CDR2 YFSETQ, per germline. Trimming removed 0 bases from V and 6 bases from J, with 15 bases in between. CDR3 length: 15 residues. The DNA for the CDR3 is TGCGCCAGCAGCTTGGCCATTGGGGCGGATGCTGAAGCTTTCTTT. Its translation is CASSLAIGADAEAFF.

The sample holds a few counts of this clonotype. V usage is TRBV6-6 and J usage is TRBJ2-3; a weak D match, TRBD2 (7 bases). The CDR3 runs to 16 residues. CDR1 MNHNY and CDR2 SVGAGI come from the germline V gene (reference sequence). Trimming stripped 1 base from V and 2 bases from J, with 13 bases between. CDR3 protein: CASSYWGGRDTDTQYF. In DNA form, the CDR3 reads TGTGCCAGCAGTTACTGGGGGGGCCGTGACACAGATACGCAGTATTTT.

Ten or more counts support this clonotype. The rearrangement uses TRBV11-1 and TRBJ2-5; D ambiguous. The CDR3 loop spans 13 amino acids. V was cut by 5 bases and J by 6 bases, with 13 bases left in between. Germline values: CDR1 SGHAT, CDR2 FQDESV (reference sequence). CDR3 nucleotides: TGTGCCAGCAGCCTGATGGGTACCAAGACCCAGTACTTC. Protein: CASSLMGTKTQYF.

This clonotype came up a few times. The rearrangement links TRBV5-1 to TRBJ2-6; D assignment may be TRBD1 or TRBD2 (5 bases each). V lost 5 bases and J lost 2, with 14 bases in between. CDR3 size: 16 residues. Germline-derived CDR1 and CDR2 are SGHRS and YFSETQ. The CDR3: CASRAIGDAGANVLTF. The CDR3 region has the DNA TGCGCCAGCAGGGCCATTGGGGACGCTGGGGCCAACGTCCTGACTTTC. The variable domain in full, completed from reference TRBV5-1 and TRBJ2-6, reads KAGVTQTPRYLIKTRGQQVTLSCSPISGHRSVSWYQQTPGQGLQFLFEYFSETQRNKGNFPGRFSGRQFSNSRSEMNVSTLELGDSALYLCASRAIGDAGANVLTFGAGSRLTVL.

About this clonotype itself: This may arise from a read error, as a much more abundant clone is one base away. The chain has TRBV12-5 and TRBJ1-1; a possible D gene is TRBD1 (5 bases). The germline CDR1 and CDR2 sequences are LGHNT and FRNRAP. The CDR3 has 12 amino acids. CDR3 bases: TGTGCTAGCTCCTCTAAGGACACTGAAGCTATCTTT. Translation gives CASSSKDTEAIF.

This clonotype was observed many times. The rearrangement links TRBV5-1 to TRBJ1-5; D ambiguous. V lost 0 bases, J lost 5 bases, and 6 bases lay in between. CDR1 SGHRS and CDR2 YFSETQ come from the germline V gene. The CDR3 has 13 residues. The DNA for the CDR3 is TGCGCCAGCAGCTTGGAACGGGATCAGCCCCAGCATTTT. Its protein is CASSLERDQPQHF.

This clonotype was counted many times. This chain connects TRBV20-1 to TRBJ1-1, with 7 bases aligning to TRBD1. The CDR3 spans 13 residues. Germline CDR1 is DFQATT and CDR2 is SNEGSKA (reference sequence). V was pared by 5 bases and J by 3 bases, with 6 bases of the junction left unmatched. CDR3 loop: CSAGQAVHTEAFF. Written as DNA, the CDR3 is TGCAGTGCTGGACAGGCCGTTCACACTGAAGCTTTCTTT.

The rearrangement uses TRBV15 and TRBJ1-5; TRBD1 is a possible D gene (5 bases). The CDR3 extends over 15 amino acids. The germline V gene has CDR1 LNHNV and CDR2 YYDKDF (reference sequence). Trimming shortened V by 1 base and J by 8 bases, and 15 bases separated the two germline ends. CDR3 loop: CATSRVGAEEKPQHF. The CDR3 DNA reads as TGTGCCACCAGCAGAGTAGGGGCAGAGGAGAAGCCCCAGCATTTT. Looking up the rest from reference TRBV15 and TRBJ1-5 gives the full variable domain: DAMVIQNPRYQVTQFGKPVTLSCSQTLNHNVMYWYQQKSSQAPKLLFHYYDKDFNNEADTPDNFQSRRPNTSFCFLDIRSPGLGDTAMYLCATSRVGAEEKPQHFGDGTRLSIL.

The chain is built from TRBV10-3 and TRBJ1-1; D may be TRBD1 (5 bases). The CDR3 is 15 amino acids. CDR1 is ENHRY and CDR2 is SYGVKD in the germline V gene. Deletions cut 4 bases from V and 1 base from J, with 13 bases between. In DNA form, the CDR3 reads TGTGCCATCAGTGTAAGAGGGGCCCCGAACACTGAAGCTTTCTTT. Translating gives CAISVRGAPNTEAFF.

This clonotype was observed many times. The J gene is TRBJ1-5, the V gene TRBV19, with D possibly matching TRBD1 (6 bases). CDR3 size: 14 residues. The germline V and J ends were trimmed by 5 bases and 4 bases, with 12 bases remaining between them. CDR1 and CDR2 (germline): LNHDA, SQIVND (reference sequence). The CDR3 reads CASSPRDINQPQHF. For the CDR3, the DNA is TGTGCCAGTAGTCCCCGGGACATAAATCAGCCCCAGCATTTT. The complete variable domain, with remaining parts taken from reference TRBV19 and TRBJ1-5, reads DGGITQSPKYLFRKEGQNVTLSCEQNLNHDAMYWYRQDPGQGLRLIYYSQIVNDFQKGDIAEGYSVSREKKESFPLTVTSAQKNPTAFYLCASSPRDINQPQHFGDGTRLSIL.

This clonotype has ten or more counts. The chain couples TRBV3-1 to TRBJ2-1; a weak D match, TRBD1 (5 bases). The CDR3 extends over 15 amino acids. Germline V gene lookup returns CDR1 LGHDT and CDR2 YNNKEL (reference sequence). With 3 bases removed from V and 4 bases from J, the gap between germline ends came to 13 bases. In DNA, the CDR3 is TGTGCCAGCAGCCAGGGGCAGCAAATATACAATGAGCAGTTCTTC. Translating gives CASSQGQQIYNEQFF.

This clonotype was observed a few times. V and J are TRBV5-1 and TRBJ1-1; unclear D gene. Trimming removed 1 base from V and 1 base from J, with 11 bases in between. This CDR3 has 15 amino acids. Germline CDR1 and CDR2: SGHRS and YFSETQ. The CDR3 bases are TGCGCCAGCAGCTTGAAAGGCGATCGGAACACTGAAGCTTTCTTT. It translates to CASSLKGDRNTEAFF.

The rearrangement uses TRBV11-2 and TRBJ2-7; D is perhaps TRBD1 (6 bases). CDR1 SGHAT and CDR2 FQNNGV come from the germline V gene. Trimming took 5 bases from V and 0 from J, leaving 11 bases between them. The CDR3 runs 14 residues. The CDR3: CASSMDSASYEQYF. CDR3 coding DNA: TGTGCCAGCAGCATGGACAGTGCCTCCTACGAGCAGTACTTC.

CDR3 protein: CASSIAGAPPGWGNQPQHF. The CDR3 nucleotides are TGTGCCAGTAGTATAGCTGGGGCTCCCCCGGGGTGGGGCAATCAGCCCCAGCATTTT. This chain uses TRBV19 with TRBJ1-5, with D perhaps matching TRBD1 (5 bases). Trimming pared 1 base from V and 2 bases from J, leaving 21 bases between. In germline, CDR1 is LNHDA, CDR2 SQIVND (reference sequence). The CDR3 spans 19 residues.

This clonotype was recorded at least ten times. This chain joins TRBV30 and TRBJ2-5, with a tentative D call TRBD1 (6 bases). The CDR3 sequence is 15 residues long. Germline assignment: CDR1 GTSNPN and CDR2 SVGIG (reference sequence). V lost 2 bases to trimming and J lost 1 base, with 14 bases between them. CDR3 nucleotides: TGTGCCTGGAGTCGGGGTACAGGGTCCCAAGAGACCCAGTACTTC. Encoded protein: CAWSRGTGSQETQYF.

This chain links TRBV2 with TRBJ2-3; no reliable D call. The CDR3 extends over 14 amino acids. Between the trimmed V and J ends, which lost 0 bases and 4 bases, there was a span of 8 bases. Germline V gene lookup returns CDR1 SNHLY and CDR2 FYNNEI. The CDR3 is CASSEARVSDTQYF. CDR3 in DNA: TGTGCCAGCAGTGAAGCCCGAGTCTCAGATACGCAGTATTTT.

By share, this clonotype ranks as medium-sized (0.01 to 0.1%). The CDR3 coding sequence is TGCAGTGCTAGAGATGGACTAGCGGGGGGGCCGGGTACGCAGTATTTT. This encodes CSARDGLAGGPGTQYF. The genes are TRBV20-1 and TRBJ2-3; 15 bases fit TRBD2. The CDR3 totals 16 residues. Germline loops: CDR1 DFQATT, CDR2 SNEGSKA (reference sequence). With 0 bases clipped from V and 8 bases from J, the junction kept 6 bases outside the gene matches.

This clonotype counts as medium-sized. This chain joins TRBV29-1 and TRBJ2-1; D gene ambiguous. Looked up from germline, CDR1 is SQVTM and CDR2 is ANQGSEA. The CDR3 totals 14 residues. V lost 3 bases, J lost 8 bases, and 17 bases lay in between. The CDR3 loop reads CSVEAPLSGDEQFF. The DNA of the CDR3 is TGCAGCGTTGAGGCCCCTCTATCGGGCGATGAGCAGTTCTTC.

This clonotype was seen repeatedly, ten times or more. V and J are TRBV9 and TRBJ2-7, with TRBD2 identical over 11 bases. Germline V gives CDR1 SGDLS, CDR2 YYNGEE. This CDR3 comprises 16 residues. The ends lost 4 bases at V and 6 bases at J; junction bases unmatched: 12. CDR3 residues: CASSITGTSGSFEQYF. The CDR3 region has the DNA TGTGCCAGCAGCATCACCGGGACTAGCGGATCTTTCGAGCAGTACTTC.

In this sample, this clonotype turned up many times. The rearrangement joins TRBV29-1 to TRBJ1-2; D not certain. There are 13 residues in the CDR3. With 7 bases removed from V and 2 bases from J, the gap between germline ends came to 14 bases. Germline CDR1 is SQVTM and CDR2 is ANQGSEA. The CDR3 loop is CSAGPTPNYGYTF. The CDR3 DNA follows: TGCAGCGCGGGCCCTACCCCGAACTATGGCTACACCTTC.

At least ten counts were recorded for this clonotype. The gene calls are TRBV19 and TRBJ1-2, with 8 bases matching TRBD1. The CDR3 loop spans 16 amino acids. Trimming took 3 bases from V and 5 from J; bases not matched to a gene: 11. The V gene's germline CDR1 is LNHDA and CDR2 SQIVND (reference sequence). The CDR3 protein is CASSIGTGGLPYGYTF. The CDR3 nucleotides are TGTGCCAGTAGTATCGGGACAGGAGGTTTGCCGTATGGCTACACCTTC.

This clonotype was counted between two and nine times. The chain recombines TRBV20-1 with TRBJ2-7, with 7 nucleotides matching TRBD2. There are 16 residues in the CDR3. V shed 1 base, J shed 1 base, and the junction held 10 bases outside the gene matches. The germline CDR1 and CDR2 sequences are DFQATT and SNEGSKA (reference sequence). DNA for the CDR3: TGCAGTGCTAGAGCCCCAAATGGTAGCGGGTCCTACGAGCAGTACTTC. Translated, it gives CSARAPNGSGSYEQYF.

V usage is TRBV20-1 and J usage is TRBJ2-5, with 8 bases matching TRBD2. This CDR3 region has 14 residues. Unmatched junction bases numbered 10, after V lost 5 bases and J lost 5 bases. CDR1 is DFQATT and CDR2 is SNEGSKA in the germline V gene (reference sequence). The CDR3 DNA sequence: TGCAGTGCTTTCGGCAGGGCGGGGGGTGAGACCCAGTACTTC. It is translated as CSAFGRAGGETQYF.